One and the same sample provided the 25 T cell receptor beta chains below, sequenced in a study of CD8 T cells in Susac syndrome (dated by TCRdb to the late 2010s). To prepare the library, the immunoSEQ multiplex PCR assay was applied. RNA was extracted using the RNeasy kit, and roughly 0.5 to 1 microgram was reverse transcribed with random hexamers. TCRdb reran the public reads through fastp at Q25 and MiXCR, keeping productive beta chains. Every CDR3 protein is listed once, alongside the most common genes and DNA of its rows. The sample table records under 200,000 distinct CDR3 sequences; more than 85% of these occur just once. Of the sample, approximately 0.09% falls within the top ten clones. Sequencing was performed on CD4+ T cells from PBMCs. Every receptor here comes from a human donor with Susac syndrome.

The chain couples TRBV20-1 to TRBJ2-5; unclear D gene. The V and J ends lost 0 bases and 6 bases respectively, with 8 bases between them. Germline CDR1 and CDR2: DFQATT and SNEGSKA (reference sequence). The CDR3 loop spans 12 amino acids. CDR3 DNA: TGCAGTGCTAGAGACCCCTTGCAGACCCAGTACTTC. It encodes CSARDPLQTQYF.

The chain is built from TRBV5-1 and TRBJ2-7; TRBD1 agrees at 9 bases. Trimming at V came to 6 bases and at J to 4 bases, leaving 5 bases not matched to a gene. Germline V gene data show CDR1 as SGHRS and CDR2 as YFSETQ. This CDR3 spans 13 amino acids. This CDR3 reads CASKGQGNYEQYF. CDR3 DNA sequence: TGCGCCAGCAAGGGACAGGGAAATTACGAGCAGTACTTC.

The table lists this clonotype with a count of one. The genes are TRBV6-5 and TRBJ1-2; D call uncertain. V lost 1 base and J lost 3, with 18 bases in between. CDR1 and CDR2 from the germline V gene are MNHEY and SVGAGI. The CDR3 is 17 amino acids. The CDR3: CASSYYSARPGDYGYTF. CDR3 sequence (DNA): TGTGCCAGCAGTTACTACTCTGCGCGTCCTGGAGACTATGGCTACACCTTC.

This clonotype was detected once. This chain joins TRBV27 and TRBJ1-3, with 8 bases identical to TRBD1. Germline CDR1 is MNHEY and CDR2 is SMNVEV (reference sequence). V dropped 6 bases and J dropped 7; count of bases not matched to a gene: 2. This CDR3 is 12 amino acids long. This chain's CDR3 is CASRNRGNTIYF. Written as DNA, the CDR3 is TGTGCCAGCAGAAACAGGGGGAACACCATATATTTT.

The chain employs TRBV12-3 or TRBV12-4 and TRBJ2-2; D is ambiguous. The CDR3 has 15 amino acids. Trimming pared 2 bases from V and 7 bases from J, leaving 14 bases between. Here the CDR3 DNA reads TGTGCCAGCAGTTTAAAGGGATCGAGGAACGGGGAGCTGTTTTTT. Translating it yields CASSLKGSRNGELFF.

This clonotype was observed a single time. The V gene is TRBV20-1, the J gene TRBJ2-1, with 8 positions matching TRBD2. Germline assignment: CDR1 DFQATT and CDR2 SNEGSKA (reference sequence). The CDR3 runs to 16 residues. V shed 3 bases, J shed 1 base, and the junction held 8 bases outside the gene matches. This chain's CDR3 is CSASGRASVSYNEQFF. The CDR3 DNA sequence: TGCAGTGCTAGCGGGAGGGCCTCGGTATCCTACAATGAGCAGTTCTTC.

The V and J genes are TRBV19 and TRBJ2-1; 9 nucleotides agree with TRBD2. V was pared by 0 bases and J by 3 bases, with 6 bases of the junction left unmatched. The CDR3 sequence is 17 residues long. CDR1 and CDR2 (germline): LNHDA, SQIVND (reference sequence). In nucleotides, the CDR3 is TGTGCCAGTAGTATAGATCTGGAGACTAGCGGCTACAATGAGCAGTTCTTC. Protein: CASSIDLETSGYNEQFF.

The genes are TRBV20-1 and TRBJ2-7; 7 positions match TRBD2. CDR1 is DFQATT, CDR2 SNEGSKA, per germline (reference sequence). The CDR3 covers 13 residues. V shed 1 base and J 4 bases; nucleotides not matched to a gene: 4. The CDR3 reads CSARGLAAYEQYF. CDR3 coding DNA: TGCAGTGCTAGAGGACTAGCTGCGTACGAGCAGTACTTC.

This chain uses TRBV7-9 with TRBJ2-5, with D maybe TRBD2 (6 bases). CDR1 is SEHNR, CDR2 FQNEAQ, per germline (reference sequence). The CDR3 has 13 amino acids. Trimming took off 5 bases at V and 1 base at J, with 8 bases between the two ends. CDR3 DNA: TGTGCCAGCAGCCGCGGGGTCCAAGAGACCCAGTACTTC. It is translated as CASSRGVQETQYF.

The rearrangement links TRBV2 to TRBJ2-6, with a tentative D call TRBD2 (5 bases). Germline V CDR1 and CDR2: SNHLY, FYNNEI. Trimming stripped 5 bases from V and 3 bases from J, with 8 bases between. The CDR3 is 14 amino acids. The CDR3 is CASSSGDGANVLTF. The DNA for the CDR3 is TGTGCCAGCAGTTCCGGGGATGGGGCCAACGTCCTGACTTTC.

The chain recombines TRBV14 with TRBJ2-1; no definite D call. Germline CDR1 and CDR2: SGHDN and FVKESK. The CDR3 consists of 15 residues. V was cut by 2 bases and J by 3 bases, with 11 bases left in between. The CDR3 sequence is CASSQWEQSYNEQFF. The CDR3 DNA reads as TGTGCCAGCAGCCAATGGGAACAGAGCTACAATGAGCAGTTCTTC.

V and J are TRBV5-4 and TRBJ2-7; no reliable D call. The V end lost 0 bases, the J end lost 1 base, and 11 bases lay between the germline ends. The CDR3 runs to 15 residues. Germline-derived CDR1 and CDR2 are SGHNT and YYREEE (reference sequence). The CDR3 sequence: CASSLDRTASYEQYF. The CDR3 nucleotides read TGTGCCAGCAGCTTGGACAGAACCGCATCCTACGAGCAGTACTTC.

The chain joins TRBV5-1 to TRBJ1-1; perhaps TRBD1 as D (5 bases). Germline assignment: CDR1 SGHRS and CDR2 YFSETQ. V gave up 4 bases and J gave up 2 bases, with 21 bases separating them. The CDR3 is made up of 17 amino acids. In DNA form, the CDR3 reads TGCGCCAGCAGCGCTGGGGACCGATTTTTAATTAACACTGAAGCTTTCTTT. Residues: CASSAGDRFLINTEAFF.

The rearrangement links TRBV18 to TRBJ2-1, with 8 positions matching TRBD1. Germline V CDR1 and CDR2: KGHSH, LQKENI. CDR3 size: 15 residues. V lost 5 bases to trimming and J lost 1 base; unmatched junction nucleotides: 4. DNA for the CDR3: TGTGCCAGCTCATTGGGACAGGAGTCCTACAATGAGCAGTTCTTC. Its protein product is CASSLGQESYNEQFF.

The count of this clonotype is one. The CDR3 protein is CSVYRDRASNEQFF. For the CDR3, the DNA is TGCAGCGTTTACCGGGACAGGGCTTCTAATGAGCAGTTCTTC. This sequence joins TRBV29-1 and TRBJ2-1, with TRBD1 matching over 9 bases. V was pared by 5 bases and J by 7 bases, with 9 bases of the junction left unmatched. Germline CDR1 and CDR2: SQVTM and ANQGSEA. The CDR3 has 14 amino acids.

Comments on this clonotype: Its ends do not fully match the called genes, so a read error is possible. The V gene is TRBV7-7, the J gene TRBJ2-1, with D uncertain. The germline CDR1 and CDR2 sequences are SSHAT and FNYEAQ (reference sequence). This CDR3 is built from 13 residues. CDR3: CASSFHLSNEQFF. The CDR3, as DNA: TGTGCTAGCAGCTTCCATCTTTCGAATGAGCAGTTCTTC.

The CDR3 protein is CSARESRRNTGELFF. For the CDR3, the DNA is TGCAGTGCTAGAGAATCAAGGCGGAACACCGGGGAGCTGTTTTTT. The rearrangement links TRBV20-1 to TRBJ2-2; D not resolved. V was shortened by 0 bases and J by 1 base, with 9 bases between the two germline ends. This CDR3 is built from 15 residues. CDR1 and CDR2 from the germline V gene are DFQATT and SNEGSKA (reference sequence).

This clonotype was found once. The chain carries TRBV6-1 and TRBJ1-5; weak D call: TRBD1 (5 bases). The germline CDR1 and CDR2 sequences are MNHNS and SASEGT. This CDR3 has 15 amino acids. V lost 6 bases and J 9 bases, leaving 21 bases between the germline ends. This chain's CDR3 is CASRDSTGTTGPQHF. For the CDR3, the DNA is TGTGCCAGCAGAGATAGCACCGGGACCACTGGGCCCCAGCATTTT.

This sequence joins TRBV6-1 and TRBJ2-1; the D call may be TRBD1 or TRBD2 (9 bases each). This CDR3 comprises 18 residues. Germline V gene sequence: CDR1 MNHNS, CDR2 SASEGT. V dropped 1 base and J dropped 15 bases, with 31 bases sitting between them. In DNA form, the CDR3 reads TGTGCCAGCAGTGAAGGAGCAACAGGGGGCGGGGGGGCGAATACCGGGTTCTTC. Translated: CASSEGATGGGGANTGFF.

The V call is TRBV7-2, the J call TRBJ1-5; no clear D. The germline gives CDR1 SGHTA, CDR2 FQGNSA. The CDR3 covers 12 residues. With 7 bases removed from V and 5 bases from J, the gap between germline ends came to 9 bases. This CDR3 is CASISPHQPQHF. CDR3 DNA: TGTGCCAGCATCTCACCTCATCAGCCCCAGCATTTT.

J is TRBJ2-7 and V is TRBV27; TRBD1 matches 7 bases. The CDR3 length is 15 residues. V dropped 4 bases and J dropped 2; count of bases not matched to a gene: 8. Germline V gene lookup returns CDR1 MNHEY and CDR2 SMNVEV (reference sequence). The CDR3 nucleotides read TGTGCCAGCAGTTGGGCCGGGACAGAGGCCTACGAGCAGTACTTC. This sequence encodes CASSWAGTEAYEQYF.

The chain has TRBV4-1 and TRBJ2-2; D not certain. The CDR3 is 14 amino acids. Trimming removed 1 base from V and 5 bases from J, with 8 bases in between. Germline V CDR1 and CDR2: MGHRA, YSYEKL. CDR3 bases: TGCGCCAGCAGCCAAGTAGGTGGGACCGGGGAGCTGTTTTTT. Translation: CASSQVGGTGELFF.

With regard to this clonotype: The junction departs from germline at one end; a sequencing error may be responsible. This rearrangement joins TRBV11-2 to TRBJ1-5; 8 nucleotides match TRBD1. Germline V gives CDR1 SGHAT, CDR2 FQNNGV. This CDR3 has 16 residues. CDR3 in DNA: TGTACCAGCAGCCCAAGACAGGGGAACGGCAATCAGCCCCAGCATTTT. This encodes CTSSPRQGNGNQPQHF.

The chain is built from TRBV12-3 or TRBV12-4 and TRBJ2-1; 9 positions match TRBD2. The trim removed 1 base at V and 5 bases at J, leaving 3 bases unmatched. This CDR3 is 15 amino acids long. CDR3 region: CASSLVLAGHNEQFF. DNA for the CDR3: TGTGCCAGCAGTTTAGTACTAGCGGGTCACAATGAGCAGTTCTTC.

The chain uses TRBV5-4 and TRBJ2-7; D might be TRBD2 (7 bases). The V gene lost 4 bases and the J gene lost 6 bases, with 17 bases spanning the gap. The CDR3 contains 14 residues. Germline V gives CDR1 SGHNT, CDR2 YYREEE (reference sequence). CDR3 bases: TGTGCCAGCAGCGGGGGGGGCCCTACGGGCGAGCAGTACTTC. This gives the protein CASSGGGPTGEQYF. The full variable domain, its missing parts supplied by reference TRBV5-4 and TRBJ2-7, is ETGVTQSPTHLIKTRGQQVTLRCSSQSGHNTVSWYQQALGQGPQFIFQYYREEENGRGNFPPRFSGLQFPNYSSELNVNALELDDSALYLCASSGGGPTGEQYFGPGTRLTVT.